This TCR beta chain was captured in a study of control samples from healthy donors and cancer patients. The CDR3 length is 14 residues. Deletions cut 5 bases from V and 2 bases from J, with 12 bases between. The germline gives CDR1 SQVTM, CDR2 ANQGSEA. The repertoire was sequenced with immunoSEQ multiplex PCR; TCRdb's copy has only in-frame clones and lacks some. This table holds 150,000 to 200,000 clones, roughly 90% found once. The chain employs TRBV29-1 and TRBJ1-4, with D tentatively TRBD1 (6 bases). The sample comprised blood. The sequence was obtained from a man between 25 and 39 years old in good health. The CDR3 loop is CSVPRGATNEKLFF. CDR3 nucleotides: TGCAGCGTTCCGAGGGGGGCCACTAATGAAAAACTGTTTTTT.